The 16 T cell receptor beta chains in this list originate from one sample, sequenced in a study of T cells in Graves' hyperthyroidism and ophthalmopathy. RNA transcripts served as the template for amplifying TCR beta CDR3 regions. RT-PCR in the first round (using the HTBI primer set) targeted the TCR CDR3. TCRdb re-derived calls from the multiplex PCR reads in MiXCR, one entry per CDR3 protein. The table lists under 400,000 distinct CDR3 sequences, 15% to 19% of them singletons. Material for sequencing was blood. Source of these receptors: a woman aged 18-29 years with Graves' hyperthyroidism that later progressed to Graves' ophthalmopathy.

Of note for this clonotype: One end of the junction fails to match germline, which may point to a read error. The gene calls are TRBV20-1 and TRBJ2-7; D is undetermined. This CDR3 contains 14 residues. CDR1 and CDR2 from the germline V gene are DFQATT and SNEGSKA (reference sequence). As DNA, the CDR3 is TGCAGTGCTGGAGATACAGTAGGTGGCTACGAGCAGTACTTC. Translating gives CSAGDTVGGYEQYF.

This clonotype was found many times. The chain links TRBV30 to TRBJ2-7, with D unresolved. The germline V and J ends were trimmed by 0 bases and 2 bases, with 11 bases remaining between them. Germline loops: CDR1 GTSNPN, CDR2 SVGIG (reference sequence). CDR3 length equals 14 residues. The CDR3 loop reads CAWSVLWPAYEQYF. The DNA of the CDR3 is TGTGCCTGGAGTGTTCTTTGGCCAGCCTACGAGCAGTACTTC.

This clonotype showed up many times. The chain joins TRBV12-3 or TRBV12-4 to TRBJ2-7; D is undetermined. The CDR3 totals 14 residues. Trimming cost V 3 bases and J 2 bases, with 11 bases left between them. The CDR3 DNA reads as TGTGCCAGCAGTTTTGGCGGCAGGACCTACGAGCAGTACTTC. Its protein is CASSFGGRTYEQYF.

The chain links TRBV19 to TRBJ1-5; D is unclear. CDR3 length equals 16 residues. Germline V gives CDR1 LNHDA, CDR2 SQIVND (reference sequence). V was cut by 3 bases and J by 3 bases, with 15 bases left in between. As DNA, the CDR3 is TGTGCCAGTAGTATGGAAAGGGTAGGATACAATCAGCCCCAGCATTTT. It specifies CASSMERVGYNQPQHF.

This rearrangement joins TRBV27 to TRBJ2-4; TRBD2 agrees at 10 bases. CDR1 is MNHEY, CDR2 SMNVEV, per germline (reference sequence). This CDR3 has 16 amino acids. J lost 0 bases, V lost 5 bases, and 4 bases had no gene match. CDR3 DNA sequence: TGTGCCAGCAGTCTTTCTAGCGGGGGAGCCAAAAACATTCAGTACTTC. It codes for CASSLSSGGAKNIQYF.

In this sample, this clonotype turned up a few times. The chain couples TRBV28 to TRBJ1-3; a possible D gene is TRBD1 (5 bases). Germline V gives CDR1 MDHEN, CDR2 SYDVKM. Trimming pared 2 bases from V and 6 bases from J, leaving 8 bases between. This CDR3 is built from 13 residues. This CDR3 is CASSLEGSNTIYF. The DNA of the CDR3 is TGTGCCAGCAGTTTAGAGGGGTCAAACACCATATATTTT.

This clonotype was counted only a few times. V is TRBV6-2 or TRBV6-3 and J is TRBJ2-3; TRBD1 matches 11 bases. V trimming: 4 bases; J trimming: 3 bases; junction bases outside the gene matches: 9. Germline V gene sequence: CDR1 MNHEY, CDR2 SVGEGT. The CDR3 contains 17 residues. CDR3 sequence (DNA): TGTGCCAGCAGTTCCGTGGACAGGGGGCGAGGGACAGATACGCAGTATTTT. Protein product: CASSSVDRGRGTDTQYF.

This clonotype was counted many times. The chain employs TRBV12-3 or TRBV12-4 and TRBJ1-6; 7 nucleotides agree with TRBD1. V gave up 11 bases and J gave up 7 bases; unmatched junction bases: 5. The CDR3 consists of 12 residues. In DNA form, the CDR3 reads TGTGCCGCCAGGGGGACCAATTCACCCCTCCACTTT. Amino acids: CAARGTNSPLHF.

In its sample, this clonotype was seen many times. The V and J genes are TRBV12-3 or TRBV12-4 and TRBJ2-3; 13 bases line up with TRBD2. CDR3 length equals 20 residues. After removal of 4 bases from V and 3 bases from J, the junction contained 16 bases not matched to a gene. The CDR3 reads CASSSSKGLAGVDGTDTQYF. CDR3 bases: TGTGCCAGCAGTTCCTCTAAAGGACTAGCGGGAGTTGATGGGACAGATACGCAGTATTTT.

V and J are TRBV4-3 and TRBJ2-2, with D perhaps matching TRBD2 (6 bases). Germline V gives CDR1 LGHNA, CDR2 YSLEER. This CDR3 contains 18 residues. The V end lost 1 base, the J end lost 0 bases, and 15 bases lay between the germline ends. The CDR3: CASSQGQWREANTGELFF. The CDR3 DNA reads as TGCGCCAGCAGCCAAGGGCAGTGGAGGGAGGCGAACACCGGGGAGCTGTTTTTT.

The chain recombines TRBV14 with TRBJ2-7; TRBD2 agrees at 13 bases. J gave up 4 bases and V 1 base, and 13 bases lay outside the gene matches. CDR3 length: 19 amino acids. Germline V lookup: CDR1 SGHDN, CDR2 FVKESK. This chain's CDR3 is CASSQVPVTSGRYVYEQYF. The CDR3 DNA reads TGTGCCAGCAGCCAAGTGCCGGTGACTAGCGGGAGGTACGTTTACGAGCAGTACTTC.

This clonotype was recorded at least ten times. The chain employs TRBV28 and TRBJ2-6; a weak D match, TRBD1 (5 bases). CDR1 and CDR2 (germline): MDHEN, SYDVKM. The CDR3 contains 17 residues. V dropped 4 bases and J dropped 3 bases, with 16 bases sitting between them. The CDR3 region has the DNA TGTGCCAGCAGTTGGGTCCTCAGGGTTGGTGGGGCCAACGTCCTGACTTTC. Its translation is CASSWVLRVGGANVLTF. Full variable domain (remainder filled in from reference TRBV28 and TRBJ2-6): DVKVTQSSRYLVKRTGEKVFLECVQDMDHENMFWYRQDPGLGLRLIYFSYDVKMKEKGDIPEGYSVSREKKERFSLILESASTNQTSMYLCASSWVLRVGGANVLTFGAGSRLTVL.

J is TRBJ2-2 and V is TRBV10-3; 8 bases line up with TRBD2. The junction had 13 bases not matched to a gene; V was cut back by 9 bases and J by 7 bases. This CDR3 region has 15 residues. Germline assignment: CDR1 ENHRY and CDR2 SYGVKD. The CDR3 spells CAIADTGGPVGELFF. The CDR3 DNA is TGTGCCATTGCGGATACGGGAGGGCCGGTCGGGGAGCTGTTTTTT.

This clonotype has at least ten counts. This rearrangement joins TRBV2 to TRBJ2-1; TRBD2 agrees at 9 bases. Trimming removed 11 bases from V and 4 bases from J; junction bases left unmatched: 6. The CDR3 has 13 residues. Germline V gives CDR1 SNHLY, CDR2 FYNNEI. The CDR3 loop is CALRGGSYNEQFF. The DNA for the CDR3 is TGTGCCCTGCGGGGGGGCTCATACAATGAGCAGTTCTTC.

This sequence joins TRBV5-4 and TRBJ1-5; TRBD1 matches 10 bases. The CDR3 contains 15 residues. J was trimmed by 3 bases and V by 4 bases; bases with no gene match: 4. Germline V gene data show CDR1 as SGHNT and CDR2 as YYREEE (reference sequence). Written as DNA, the CDR3 is TGTGCCAGCAGCCGGGACAGGGGACCCAATCAGCCCCAGCATTTT. Encoded protein: CASSRDRGPNQPQHF.

With regard to this clonotype: Just one base apart from a much larger clone, this may be a read error. This chain links TRBV20-1 with TRBJ2-1; D unclear. This CDR3 comprises 11 residues. Germline V CDR1 and CDR2: DFQATT, SNEGSKA (reference sequence). Here the CDR3 reads CSTLLGNEQLF. Here the CDR3 DNA reads TGCAGTACTTTATTAGGGAATGAGCAGCTCTTC.